Given below is one T cell receptor beta chain in context. Its antigen is not known. This CDR3 region has 11 residues. Trimming stripped 4 bases from V and 11 bases from J, with 12 bases between. Germline V gene data show CDR1 as SQVTM and CDR2 as ANQGSEA. The source of the sample is a study of blood T cells in healthy people across ages. Study in general: Capture by template switching was about one barcoded beta molecule per two T cells.

The second PCR ran roughly 6 to 11 cycles with a sample-barcoded 5' primer and J-beta primers. From each sample, at least 2.5 million paired-end reads containing CDR3 were obtained. TCRdb reanalysed the 5' RACE reads using MiXCR and keeps one entry per CDR3 protein. The sample records roughly 700,000 distinct CDR3 sequences, 32% being singletons. General study results and limits: Naive T cell percentage and TCR beta diversity correlated strongly. CMV infection status of these donors was not known.

Sequencing was carried out using blood. V gene TRBV29-1 combines with J gene TRBJ1-5; D possibly corresponds to TRBD1 (5 bases). The clonotype comes from a woman of 80 years or more in good health. CDR3 loop: CSVGGDLAQHF. CDR3 coding DNA: TGCAGCGTTGGAGGGGACCTAGCCCAGCATTTT. Together with reference TRBV29-1 and TRBJ1-5, the CDR3 gives the full variable domain: SAVISQKPSRDICQRGTSLTIQCQVDSQVTMMFWYRQQPGQSLTLIATANQGSEATYESGFVIDKFPISRPNLTFSTLTVSNMSPEDSSIYLCSVGGDLAQHFGDGTRLSIL.